A single sample gave rise to the 2 T cell receptor beta chains below, sequenced in a study of blood T cell repertoires in COVID-19. Clones were read by immunoSEQ multiplex PCR, and TCRdb kept only the in-frame ones, dropping some. Among 250,000 to 300,000 clones listed, approximately 84% were seen once. Sequencing was performed on PBMCs or T cells enriched from blood (not recorded which). These receptors all come from a man aged 18-30 years who had recovered from COVID-19.

The chain links TRBV13 to TRBJ1-1; 10 positions agree with TRBD1. CDR1 is PRHDT, CDR2 FYEKMQ, per germline (reference sequence). The CDR3 has 15 amino acids. Unmatched junction bases numbered 5, after V lost 2 bases and J lost 5 bases. Written as DNA, the CDR3 is TGTGCCAGCAGCTTACCCGGGACAGGGGATACTGAAGCTTTCTTT. Translated: CASSLPGTGDTEAFF.

The chain employs TRBV30 and TRBJ1-4, with D possibly being TRBD1 (5 bases). Germline V gene data show CDR1 as GTSNPN and CDR2 as SVGIG (reference sequence). The CDR3 totals 13 residues. Trimming pared 4 bases from V and 5 bases from J, leaving 11 bases between. The DNA for the CDR3 is TGTGCCTGGACTCGGGGGGAAAATGAAAAACTGTTTTTT. Translation gives CAWTRGENEKLFF.